These 29 T cell receptor beta chains share one sample of origin, sequenced in a study of T-cell reconstitution after alpha-beta-depleted transplantation in children (dated by TCRdb to 2016 to 2017). The treatment or condition label of this sample denotes: allogeneic hematopoietic cell transplantation with graft depleted of TCRalphabeta T cells and CD19 B cells. The method behind the library was PCR. The sequencer listed for this sample is Illumina HiSeq 2500. Molecular barcoding was employed in the preparation of TCR libraries, with unique molecular identifiers being used to normalize TCRbeta repertoire quantification. TCRdb handled the public reads itself, with Q25 trimming in fastp and clone calling in MiXCR, and kept productive beta chains. Identical CDR3 proteins give one entry, which carries the most common genes and DNA. The sample table records fewer than 700,000 distinct CDR3 sequences; 10% to 15% of these occur just once. The ten largest clones represent about 2.2% of the sample.

The sample here was PBMCs, mostly from graft donor cells, taken 360 days after TCRalphabeta/CD19-depleted stem cell transplant. The receptors were gathered from a male patient between 10 and 17 years old who had a stem cell transplant for acute myeloid leukemia, so the T cells may come from the graft donor.

The rearrangement links TRBV20-1 to TRBJ2-2, with 7 bases aligning to TRBD2. The CDR3 consists of 15 residues. Germline lookup yields CDR1 DFQATT and CDR2 SNEGSKA (reference sequence). With 6 bases clipped from V and 2 bases from J, the junction kept 9 bases outside the gene matches. CDR3 bases: TGCAGTGCGCGAACTAGCGAGTTAAACACCGGGGAGCTGTTTTTT. Protein product: CSARTSELNTGELFF.

The chain joins TRBV4-2 to TRBJ2-3; the D gene could be TRBD1 or TRBD2 (7 bases each). CDR3 length: 18 amino acids. The germline CDR1 and CDR2 sequences are LGHNA and YNFKEQ. V shed 0 bases and J shed 6 bases, with 22 bases lying between them. CDR3 sequence reads: CASSQDRGAGEGADTQYF. CDR3 nucleotide sequence: TGTGCCAGCAGCCAAGATCGGGGGGCGGGAGAGGGGGCGGATACGCAGTATTTT.

J is TRBJ2-7 and V is TRBV11-2; 12 nucleotides align to TRBD2. Germline lookup yields CDR1 SGHAT and CDR2 FQNNGV. The CDR3 totals 18 residues. V shed 2 bases and J 0 bases; nucleotides not matched to a gene: 8. The CDR3 bases are TGTGCCAGCAGCTTAAAGCGGCTAGCGGGAGGGCCCTCCTACGAGCAGTACTTC. Its protein is CASSLKRLAGGPSYEQYF. Full variable domain (missing parts from reference TRBV11-2 and TRBJ2-7): EAGVAQSPRYKIIEKRQSVAFWCNPISGHATLYWYQQILGQGPKLLIQFQNNGVVDDSQLPKDRFSAERLKGVDSTLKIQPAKLEDSAVYLCASSLKRLAGGPSYEQYFGPGTRLTVT.

The V and J genes are TRBV28 and TRBJ2-5, with D perhaps assigned TRBD1 or TRBD2 (5 bases each). Germline CDR1 and CDR2: MDHEN and SYDVKM. This CDR3 comprises 13 residues. Trimming stripped 3 bases from V and 7 bases from J, with 12 bases between. The CDR3 DNA follows: TGTGCCAGCAGTTTCCTAGCAGGGAGGACCCAGTACTTC. Amino acid sequence: CASSFLAGRTQYF.

This clonotype appeared a few times. J is TRBJ2-1 and V is TRBV27; D unresolved. With 3 bases removed from V and 10 bases from J, the gap between germline ends came to 7 bases. The CDR3 is 11 residues long. CDR1 is MNHEY, CDR2 SMNVEV, per germline (reference sequence). The CDR3 coding sequence is TGTGCCAGCAGTTTCTTCGGGGAGCAGTTCTTC. Translating it yields CASSFFGEQFF.

This clonotype was detected many times. V usage is TRBV4-3 and J usage is TRBJ2-1; 12 bases map to TRBD2. The germline V gene encodes CDR1 LGHNA and CDR2 YSLEER. After removal of 0 bases from V and 3 bases from J, the junction contained 9 bases not matched to a gene. The CDR3 has 19 amino acids. CDR3 residues: CASSQDRWTSGKGYNEQFF. The CDR3 DNA sequence: TGCGCCAGCAGCCAAGATCGTTGGACTAGCGGGAAGGGCTACAATGAGCAGTTCTTC.

The V call is TRBV28, the J call TRBJ2-3; 9 bases agree with TRBD2. V shed 5 bases and J 4 bases; nucleotides not matched to a gene: 16. The CDR3 runs to 18 residues. CDR1 and CDR2 (germline): MDHEN, SYDVKM. The CDR3 bases are TGTGCCAGCAGTGCCGTGATCGGCGGGAGGGCACAATCAGATACGCAGTATTTT. Amino acid sequence: CASSAVIGGRAQSDTQYF.

This clonotype was seen only a few times. CDR3 sequence: CASSHHRVGTYEQYF. The DNA of the CDR3 is TGTGCCAGCAGCCACCACAGGGTAGGGACCTACGAGCAGTACTTC. The V and J genes are TRBV7-9 and TRBJ2-7; D is perhaps TRBD1 (6 bases). V was trimmed by 5 bases and J by 2 bases, leaving 16 bases between them. CDR1 SEHNR and CDR2 FQNEAQ come from the germline V gene (reference sequence). The CDR3 is 15 amino acids.

The chain combines TRBV29-1 with TRBJ2-7; D is unresolved. The germline CDR1 and CDR2 sequences are SQVTM and ANQGSEA. The CDR3 is made up of 12 amino acids. V was shortened by 4 bases and J by 2 bases, with 9 bases between the two germline ends. The CDR3 DNA sequence: TGCAGCGTTGGGATGGATCCCTACGAGCAGTACTTC. This encodes CSVGMDPYEQYF.

V usage is TRBV20-1 and J usage is TRBJ2-3; D is possibly TRBD2 (6 bases). The CDR3 is 17 residues long. V gave up 7 bases and J gave up 2 bases, with 25 bases separating them. The germline V gene has CDR1 DFQATT and CDR2 SNEGSKA (reference sequence). CDR3 sequence (DNA): TGCAGTGAACTGGGCTATACTAGCAGTAGAATCACAGATACGCAGTATTTT. Translating gives CSELGYTSSRITDTQYF.

This clonotype was seen only a few times. The chain recombines TRBV28 with TRBJ1-1; D is uncertain. Between the trimmed V and J ends, which lost 8 bases and 0 bases, there was a span of 19 bases. The CDR3 has 16 amino acids. CDR1 is MDHEN and CDR2 is SYDVKM in the germline V gene. The CDR3 is CASEGVRQIMNTEAFF. CDR3 sequence (DNA): TGTGCCAGCGAGGGCGTTCGGCAGATTATGAACACTGAAGCTTTCTTT.

This clonotype came up many times. The chain links TRBV4-2 to TRBJ2-7; D is possibly TRBD1 or TRBD2 (6 bases each). The CDR3 consists of 14 residues. Germline-derived CDR1 and CDR2 are LGHNA and YNFKEQ. V lost 0 bases, J lost 3 bases, and 9 bases lay in between. For the CDR3, the DNA is TGTGCCAGCAGCCAAGATAGGGGGGACTACGAGCAGTACTTC. This sequence encodes CASSQDRGDYEQYF.

This clonotype appeared a few times. The rearrangement uses TRBV14 and TRBJ2-3, with a weak D call TRBD1 (6 bases). The V and J ends lost 4 bases and 2 bases respectively, with 13 bases between them. This CDR3 is 15 amino acids long. The germline V gene encodes CDR1 SGHDN and CDR2 FVKESK. The CDR3, as DNA: TGTGCCAGCAGCCCACTGGACAGTCTCACAGATACGCAGTATTTT. It specifies CASSPLDSLTDTQYF. Full variable domain (rest looked up from reference TRBV14 and TRBJ2-3): EAGVTQFPSHSVIEKGQTVTLRCDPISGHDNLYWYRRVMGKEIKFLLHFVKESKQDESGMPNNRFLAERTGGTYSTLKVQPAELEDSGVYFCASSPLDSLTDTQYFGPGTRLTVL.

V usage is TRBV29-1 and J usage is TRBJ2-3; D possibly matches TRBD1 or TRBD2 (6 bases each). V was shortened by 4 bases and J by 4 bases, with 12 bases between the two germline ends. Per germline, CDR1 SQVTM and CDR2 ANQGSEA. The CDR3 contains 13 residues. The CDR3 spells CSVVEGVPDTQYF. CDR3 nucleotide sequence: TGCAGCGTTGTGGAGGGGGTCCCAGATACGCAGTATTTT.

The chain carries TRBV28 and TRBJ2-5, with D hard to call. V dropped 6 bases and J dropped 4 bases, with 15 bases sitting between them. This CDR3 spans 14 amino acids. The germline gives CDR1 MDHEN, CDR2 SYDVKM. Here the CDR3 reads CASSLVPLRETQYF. CDR3 coding DNA: TGTGCCAGCAGCCTAGTCCCACTCCGAGAGACCCAGTACTTC.

In this sample, this clonotype turned up a few times. The chain recombines TRBV20-1 with TRBJ2-5; 10 bases align to TRBD2. V was pared by 0 bases and J by 5 bases, with 9 bases of the junction left unmatched. The germline V gene has CDR1 DFQATT and CDR2 SNEGSKA (reference sequence). This CDR3 is 16 amino acids long. In nucleotides, the CDR3 is TGCAGTGCTAGAGATGGGAGCGGGAGGGCCTGGGAGACCCAGTACTTC. Its protein product is CSARDGSGRAWETQYF.

This clonotype occurred a few times. This chain uses TRBV10-3 with TRBJ1-1; tentatively, D is TRBD1 (6 bases). V was cut by 10 bases and J by 5 bases, with 20 bases left in between. This CDR3 spans 14 amino acids. CDR1 is ENHRY, CDR2 SYGVKD, per germline. This CDR3 is CATKLQGPGTEAFF. For the CDR3, the DNA is TGTGCCACCAAATTACAGGGCCCAGGGACTGAAGCTTTCTTT.

This chain connects TRBV14 to TRBJ2-1, with 10 bases identical to TRBD2. Germline CDR1 and CDR2: SGHDN and FVKESK. J lost 0 bases, V lost 0 bases, and 11 bases had no gene match. The CDR3 spans 20 residues. The CDR3 region has the DNA TGTGCCAGCAGCCAAGACGTCGGTAGCGGGAGGCCCATCTCCTACAATGAGCAGTTCTTC. Translated, it gives CASSQDVGSGRPISYNEQFF.

Many counts were recorded for this clonotype. The gene calls are TRBV20-1 and TRBJ2-7; no reliable D call. The V end was cut by 4 bases, the J end by 2 bases, with 12 bases between. CDR3 length: 13 residues. Per the germline V gene, CDR1 is DFQATT and CDR2 is SNEGSKA (reference sequence). The CDR3 bases are TGCAGTGCTACACTCCCCTCAGCCTACGAGCAGTACTTC. Translated: CSATLPSAYEQYF.

This clonotype has just a few counts. The genes are TRBV7-9 and TRBJ1-2; D gene uncertain. This CDR3 has 12 residues. The V gene's germline CDR1 is SEHNR and CDR2 FQNEAQ (reference sequence). Trimming took off 5 bases at V and 8 bases at J, with 12 bases between the two ends. The CDR3 DNA reads TGTGCCAGCAGCACGTCATTCGGGGGCTACACCTTC. It codes for CASSTSFGGYTF.

This clonotype has a handful of counts. The chain joins TRBV6-1 to TRBJ2-1; TRBD2 aligns across 7 bases. Germline-derived CDR1 and CDR2 are MNHNS and SASEGT. The CDR3 covers 14 residues. The V segment lost 3 bases and the J segment 5 bases; nucleotides outside the gene matches: 4. The DNA of the CDR3 is TGTGCCAGCAGTGATTGGCTAGCGGACAATGAGCAGTTCTTC. Protein sequence: CASSDWLADNEQFF.

This clonotype has only a few counts. V gene TRBV24-1 combines with J gene TRBJ2-6; TRBD2 is a possible D gene (5 bases). The germline CDR1 and CDR2 sequences are KGHDR and SFDVKD. The CDR3 runs to 17 residues. V lost 4 bases and J lost 1, with 13 bases in between. CDR3 nucleotide sequence: TGTGCCACCAGTGAGGGAAGGTGGACTTCTGGGGCCAACGTCCTGACTTTC. Its translation is CATSEGRWTSGANVLTF.

This clonotype has just a few counts. V is TRBV21-1 and J is TRBJ2-7; TRBD1 reflects the table's D call only, with no check against the DNA. TRBV21-1 is given as a pseudogene. The length of the CDR3 is 17 residues. The CDR3 spells CASSKNPGWSDSYEQYF. CDR3 coding DNA: TGTGCCAGCAGCAAAAATCCAGGGTGGTCCGACTCCTACGAGCAGTACTTC.

This clonotype was observed a few times. The DNA for the CDR3 is TGCAGCGTCCGAACCCGCCTTGTGGGCAATGAGCAGTTCTTC. Its translation: CSVRTRLVGNEQFF. The chain carries TRBV29-1 and TRBJ2-1, with D unclear. This CDR3 comprises 14 residues. Germline assignment: CDR1 SQVTM and CDR2 ANQGSEA. With 6 bases removed from V and 6 bases from J, the gap between germline ends came to 18 bases.

The chain combines TRBV5-6 with TRBJ1-5, with D hard to call. The V and J ends lost 4 bases and 5 bases respectively, with 16 bases between them. The CDR3 consists of 15 residues. Germline CDR1 is SGHDT and CDR2 is YYEEEE. In nucleotides, the CDR3 is TGTGCCAGCAGCCGCACGGAAGCCGGCGATCAGCCCCAGCATTTT. This codes for CASSRTEAGDQPQHF.

A few counts support this clonotype. The chain recombines TRBV12-5 with TRBJ2-3, with TRBD2 identical over 13 bases. This CDR3 comprises 19 residues. V was clipped by 2 bases and J by 5 bases; unmatched bases: 13. Per germline, CDR1 LGHNT and CDR2 FRNRAP. CDR3 loop: CASGLSGTSGTPVGDTQYF. The CDR3 DNA sequence: TGTGCTAGTGGTTTGTCGGGGACTAGCGGGACACCAGTGGGAGATACGCAGTATTTT.

This clonotype was seen a handful of times. This chain uses TRBV15 with TRBJ2-7; 8 bases line up with TRBD1. Germline V gene lookup returns CDR1 LNHNV and CDR2 YYDKDF (reference sequence). The CDR3 has 14 residues. The J segment lost 2 bases and the V segment lost 3 bases, leaving 3 bases of the junction unmatched. The CDR3 nucleotides read TGTGCCACCAGCAGCGGGACAGGACCCTACGAGCAGTACTTC. Amino acid sequence: CATSSGTGPYEQYF.

This clonotype was found many times. The V and J genes are TRBV29-1 and TRBJ2-2, with a possible D match to TRBD2 (5 bases). Trimming removed 3 bases at V and 3 bases at J, with 8 bases between. The CDR3 extends over 13 amino acids. Germline loops: CDR1 SQVTM, CDR2 ANQGSEA. In nucleotides, the CDR3 is TGCAGCGTTGACGAGCGGTACACCGGGGAGCTGTTTTTT. It is translated as CSVDERYTGELFF.

This clonotype was seen a few times. V and J are TRBV7-9 and TRBJ2-7, with D uncertain. Trimming cost V 6 bases and J 13 bases, with 25 bases left between them. From germline, CDR1 is SEHNR and CDR2 FQNEAQ (reference sequence). The length of the CDR3 is 14 residues. The CDR3 protein is CASSPMADIVGTYF. In nucleotides, the CDR3 is TGTGCCAGCAGTCCCATGGCGGATATAGTTGGCACTTACTTC.